These 2 T cell receptor beta chains were all obtained from the same sample, sequenced in a study of cytomegalovirus exposure and HLA in healthy donors. This PCR relied on a set of 60 Vbeta primers and 13 Jbeta primers. Sequencing was performed with immunoSEQ multiplex PCR; in TCRdb, only in-frame clones are kept and a portion is missing. The sample carries about 98,000 clones, approximately 80% recorded once. Material: PBMCs. These receptors were obtained from a female donor in good health and CMV-seropositive.

This clone appeared a single time. The rearrangement links TRBV7-9 to TRBJ1-6; 8 bases line up with TRBD1. The germline gives CDR1 SEHNR, CDR2 FQNEAQ (reference sequence). The CDR3 runs to 13 residues. After removal of 5 bases from V and 10 bases from J, the junction contained 4 bases not matched to a gene. The CDR3 region has the DNA TGTGCCAGCAGCGTGGACAGGGTCTCACCCCTCCACTTT. Protein sequence: CASSVDRVSPLHF.

This chain joins TRBV11-2 and TRBJ2-7; the match to TRBD2 covers 11 bases. This CDR3 has 15 residues. The junction had 2 bases not matched to a gene; V was cut back by 2 bases and J by 2 bases. Looked up from germline, CDR1 is SGHAT and CDR2 is FQNNGV. CDR3 DNA: TGTGCCAGCAGCTTACGACTAGCGGGGACCTACGAGCAGTACTTC. Encoded protein: CASSLRLAGTYEQYF. The complete variable domain, with remaining parts taken from reference TRBV11-2 and TRBJ2-7, reads EAGVAQSPRYKIIEKRQSVAFWCNPISGHATLYWYQQILGQGPKLLIQFQNNGVVDDSQLPKDRFSAERLKGVDSTLKIQPAKLEDSAVYLCASSLRLAGTYEQYFGPGTRLTVT.